These T cell receptor beta chains were read from a single sample in a study of blood T cell repertoires in COVID-19. Profiled with immunoSEQ multiplex PCR; TCRdb holds only in-frame clones, not every one. The sample has some 100,000 clones, around 88% seen once; the top ten hold roughly 8.7%. Sequenced: peripheral blood. Receptors originate from an older woman with acute or convalescent COVID-19. CDR3s include the opening cysteine and the closing phenylalanine or tryptophan. The D gene is left open where the match is weak. Clone size is given for some rows only: seen once, a few or many times, or a class if the clone is expanded.

d_gene | abundance | j_gene | v_gene | CDR3aa | CDR3nt
- | once | TRBJ2-7 | TRBV27 | CASSLSAGAGYEQYF | TGTGCCAGCAGTTTATCGGCAGGGGCTGGCTACGAGCAGTACTTC
TRBD1 | once | TRBJ2-2 | TRBV5-1 | CASTRDSKTGELFF | TGCGCCAGCACCCGGGACAGTAAAACCGGGGAGCTGTTTTTT
- | - | TRBJ1-1 | TRBV5-4 | CASSLGQINTEAFF | TGTGCCAGCAGCCTTGGACAGATTAACACTGAAGCTTTCTTT
TRBD2 | once | TRBJ2-3 | TRBV27 | CASKGLAGVSGTDTQYF | TGTGCCAGCAAAGGACTAGCGGGAGTGTCAGGCACAGATACGCAGTATTTT
TRBD1 | - | TRBJ1-4 | TRBV10-3 | CAISEGTGGREKLFF | TGTGCCATCAGTGAGGGGACAGGGGGTCGAGAAAAACTGTTTTTT
- | - | TRBJ2-1 | TRBV9 | CASSSTTTPYNEQFF | TGTGCCAGCAGCTCTACTACAACACCTTACAATGAGCAGTTCTTC
- | - | TRBJ1-1 | TRBV3-1/TRBV3-2 | CASSPKGGRAFF | TGTGCCAGCAGCCCGAAGGGGGGGAGAGCTTTCTTT
TRBD2 | once | TRBJ2-1 | TRBV19 | CASSWTGGRPYNEQFF | TGTGCCAGTAGTTGGACCGGGGGGAGGCCCTACAATGAGCAGTTCTTC
TRBD2 | - | TRBJ2-1 | TRBV11-3 | CASSHGTSGGYNEQFF | TGTGCCAGCAGCCACGGGACTAGCGGGGGGTACAATGAGCAGTTCTTC
- | - | TRBJ1-2 | TRBV6-2/TRBV6-3 | CASSYLNYGYTF | TGTGCCAGCAGTTATTTAAACTATGGCTACACCTTC
TRBD2 | - | TRBJ2-3 | TRBV18 | CASSQLAGASDTQYF | TGTGCCAGCTCACAACTAGCGGGGGCTTCAGATACGCAGTATTTT
TRBD1 | - | TRBJ2-5 | TRBV4-1 | CASSGDRGQKTQYF | TGCGCCAGCAGCGGGGACAGGGGGCAGAAGACCCAGTACTTC
- | few | TRBJ1-1 | TRBV5-4 | CASSYGVNTEAFF | TGTGCCAGCAGCTACGGGGTGAACACTGAAGCTTTCTTT
- | once | TRBJ2-1 | TRBV5-6 | CASSLDRGSEQFF | TGTGCCAGCAGCTTGGATCGCGGCTCAGAGCAGTTCTTC
- | once | TRBJ2-3 | TRBV4-1 | CASSQDPGLDTQYF | TGCGCCAGCAGCCAAGACCCAGGGTTAGATACGCAGTATTTT
TRBD1 | - | TRBJ1-1 | TRBV19 | CASSALRTGVSEAFF | TGTGCCAGTAGTGCTCTCCGGACAGGGGTATCTGAAGCTTTCTTT
TRBD2 | - | TRBJ2-2 | TRBV11-2 | CASSQASGIRAGELFF | TGTGCCAGCAGCCAAGCTAGCGGGATACGGGCCGGGGAGCTGTTTTTT
- | - | TRBJ2-1 | TRBV19 | CASSIDPDNEQFF | TGTGCCAGTAGTATAGATCCCGACAATGAGCAGTTCTTC
TRBD1 | - | TRBJ2-1 | TRBV20-1 | CSASEGRTGMNEQFF | TGCAGTGCTAGTGAGGGGCGGACAGGGATGAATGAGCAGTTCTTC
TRBD1 | - | TRBJ1-2 | TRBV7-8 | CASSSQDRPSYGYTF | TGTGCCAGCAGCAGCCAGGACAGGCCAAGCTATGGCTACACCTTC
- | few | TRBJ2-2 | TRBV19 | CASSIRRELTGELFF | TGTGCCAGTAGTATACGCCGGGAGCTCACCGGGGAGCTGTTTTTT
- | - | TRBJ1-2 | TRBV2 | CASSARGWDGYTF | TGTGCCAGCAGTGCCAGGGGATGGGATGGCTACACCTTC
TRBD1 | - | TRBJ1-2 | TRBV2 | CASSGPGQVYGYTF | TGTGCCAGCAGCGGGCCCGGACAGGTCTATGGCTACACCTTC
- | - | TRBJ2-7 | TRBV7-2 | CASSLVARTRDEQYF | TGTGCCAGCAGCTTAGTTGCACGGACGCGGGACGAGCAGTACTTC
- | - | TRBJ2-1 | TRBV30 | CAWSVPPLTSNNEQFF | TGTGCCTGGAGTGTACCCCCGCTGACTAGTAACAATGAGCAGTTCTTC
- | - | TRBJ1-5 | TRBV6-6 | CASTPGTYSNQPQHF | TGTGCCAGCACTCCGGGGACATATAGCAATCAGCCCCAGCATTTT
- | - | TRBJ1-2 | TRBV5-4 | CASSLMADYGYTF | TGTGCCAGCAGCTTGATGGCAGACTATGGCTACACCTTC
- | - | TRBJ2-1 | TRBV7-9 | CASSLGSDEQFF | TGTGCCAGCAGCTTAGGTTCAGATGAGCAGTTCTTC
TRBD1 | - | TRBJ2-1 | TRBV18 | CASSPRTGSSSYNEQFF | TGTGCCAGCTCACCCCGGACAGGGTCTAGCTCCTACAATGAGCAGTTCTTC
TRBD1 | - | TRBJ2-2 | TRBV7-6 | CASSQVGTGGAAGELFF | TGTGCCAGCAGCCAAGTAGGGACAGGGGGCGCAGCCGGGGAGCTGTTTTTT
- | - | TRBJ2-1 | TRBV11-3 | CASSFRQTSYNEQFF | TGTGCCAGCAGCTTTCGACAGACCTCCTACAATGAGCAGTTCTTC
TRBD1 | - | TRBJ1-1 | TRBV5-1 | CASSLDGGGTGTEAFF | TGCGCCAGCAGCTTGGACGGCGGAGGGACAGGTACTGAAGCTTTCTTT
- | - | TRBJ2-2 | TRBV6-5 | CASSYSPVNTGELFF | TGTGCCAGCAGTTACAGCCCTGTGAACACCGGGGAGCTGTTTTTT
- | - | TRBJ2-7 | TRBV4-1 | CASSQVLGDRYEQYF | TGCGCCAGCAGCCAAGTCCTTGGCGACAGGTACGAGCAGTACTTC
- | - | TRBJ2-3 | TRBV5-4 | CASSLQRGTDTQYF | TGTGCCAGCAGCTTGCAGCGGGGCACAGATACGCAGTATTTT
- | - | TRBJ1-2 | TRBV28 | CASNRVNYGYTF | TGTGCCAGCAACAGGGTGAACTATGGCTACACCTTC
TRBD2 | - | TRBJ2-5 | TRBV3-1/TRBV3-2 | CASSPRLAGKETQYF | TGTGCCAGCAGCCCAAGACTAGCGGGAAAAGAGACCCAGTACTTC
- | - | TRBJ2-7 | TRBV5-1 | CASSLGLGQSPYEQYF | TGCGCCAGCAGCTTGGGATTGGGACAATCACCCTACGAGCAGTACTTC
- | - | TRBJ2-1 | TRBV19 | CASSMRLALYNEQFF | TGTGCCAGTAGTATGAGGCTGGCCCTCTACAATGAGCAGTTCTTC
- | once | TRBJ1-1 | TRBV3-1/TRBV3-2 | CASSQEGAWNTEAFF | TGTGCCAGCAGCCAAGAGGGGGCTTGGAACACTGAAGCTTTCTTT
- | - | TRBJ2-7 | TRBV5-4 | CASSSTENFSYEQYF | TGTGCCAGCAGCTCGACAGAGAACTTCTCCTACGAGCAGTACTTC
TRBD2 | - | TRBJ2-2 | TRBV7-7 | CASSLVSGGARTGELFF | TGTGCTAGCAGCTTAGTCAGCGGGGGGGCCCGGACCGGGGAGCTGTTTTTT
TRBD2 | - | TRBJ2-1 | TRBV10-2 | CASRSYSGSIDNEQFF | TGCGCCAGCAGATCTTATAGCGGGAGTATAGACAATGAGCAGTTCTTC
TRBD2 | - | TRBJ2-5 | TRBV29-1 | CSVEGGGETQYF | TGCAGCGTTGAAGGGGGGGGAGAGACCCAGTACTTC
- | - | TRBJ2-1 | TRBV7-9 | CASCQALSGFGQGNNEQFF | TGTGCCAGCTGTCAAGCCCTCAGCGGGTTCGGGCAGGGAAACAATGAGCAGTTCTTC
TRBD2 | - | TRBJ2-5 | TRBV9 | CASSAQPMLAGKETQYF | TGTGCCAGCAGCGCACAACCAATGCTAGCGGGGAAAGAGACCCAGTACTTC
- | - | TRBJ1-5 | TRBV19 | CASKSGATWQHF | TGTGCCAGCAAATCAGGGGCAACCTGGCAGCATTTT
TRBD1 | - | TRBJ1-2 | TRBV5-1 | CASSLADRRLGYTF | TGCGCCAGCAGCTTGGCGGACAGGCGGCTGGGCTACACCTTC
- | - | TRBJ1-2 | TRBV9 | CASSVAQDWSYGYTF | TGTGCCAGCAGCGTAGCTCAGGATTGGTCCTATGGCTACACCTTC
TRBD2 | - | TRBJ2-1 | TRBV15 | CATARGSGGNEQFF | TGTGCCACTGCTCGGGGGAGCGGGGGCAATGAGCAGTTCTTC